This TCR beta chain was obtained from a study of blood T cell repertoires in COVID-19. Only in-frame clones appear in the TCRdb table, and some are missing; sequencing was by immunoSEQ multiplex PCR. The sample carries 250,000 to 300,000 clones, 88% recorded once. The germline gives CDR1 MNHEY, CDR2 SMNVEV (reference sequence). The CDR3 runs 15 residues. Germline trimming cut 5 bases from V and 9 bases from J; bases unmatched to any gene: 12. The sample was PBMCs or T cells enriched from blood (not recorded which). The TCR originated in an older woman in a cohort exposed to, infected with or recovered from COVID-19 (not recorded which). The genes are TRBV27 and TRBJ2-1, with 8 bases aligning to TRBD2. The CDR3 sequence: CASSPWLAGITEQFF. DNA for the CDR3: TGTGCCAGCAGTCCCTGGTTAGCGGGAATCACTGAGCAGTTCTTC.